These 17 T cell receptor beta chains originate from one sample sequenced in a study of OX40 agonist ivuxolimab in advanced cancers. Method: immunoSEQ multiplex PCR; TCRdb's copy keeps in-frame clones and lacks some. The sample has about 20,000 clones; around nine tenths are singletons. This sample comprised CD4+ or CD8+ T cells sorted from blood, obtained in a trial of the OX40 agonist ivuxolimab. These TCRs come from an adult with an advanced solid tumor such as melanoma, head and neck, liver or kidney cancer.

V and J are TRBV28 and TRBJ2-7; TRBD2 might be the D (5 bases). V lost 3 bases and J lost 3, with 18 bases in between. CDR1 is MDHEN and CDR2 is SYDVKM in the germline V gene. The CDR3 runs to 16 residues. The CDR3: CASSFSEGIMIYEQYF. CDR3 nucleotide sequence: TGTGCCAGCAGTTTCAGCGAGGGTATCATGATCTACGAGCAGTACTTC.

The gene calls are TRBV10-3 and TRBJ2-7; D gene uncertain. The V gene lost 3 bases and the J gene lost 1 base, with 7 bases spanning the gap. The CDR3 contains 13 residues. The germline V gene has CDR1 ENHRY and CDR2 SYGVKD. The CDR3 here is CAISEGSSYEQYF. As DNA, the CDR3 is TGTGCCATCAGTGAAGGTTCGTCCTACGAGCAGTACTTC.

The CDR3 spells CASSHPAGVYEQFF. The CDR3, as DNA: TGCGCCAGCAGCCATCCCGCCGGAGTTTATGAGCAGTTCTTC. The V and J genes are TRBV4-1 and TRBJ2-1; unclear D gene. The CDR3 is made up of 14 amino acids. The V gene lost 3 bases and the J gene lost 8 bases, with 14 bases spanning the gap. The germline CDR1 and CDR2 sequences are MGHRA and YSYEKL.

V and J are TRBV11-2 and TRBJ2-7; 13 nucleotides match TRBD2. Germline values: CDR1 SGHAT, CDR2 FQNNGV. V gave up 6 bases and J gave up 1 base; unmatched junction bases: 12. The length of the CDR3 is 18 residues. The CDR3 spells CASSSRLAGGLLSYEQYF. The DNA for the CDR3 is TGTGCCAGCAGTTCCCGACTAGCGGGGGGTCTCCTATCCTACGAGCAGTACTTC.

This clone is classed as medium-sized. This CDR3 reads CSVGKEGTEAFF. CDR3 nucleotide sequence: TGCAGCGTTGGGAAGGAGGGGACTGAAGCTTTCTTT. The V and J genes are TRBV29-1 and TRBJ1-1; D is perhaps TRBD1 (5 bases). V was trimmed by 4 bases and J by 5 bases, leaving 11 bases between them. Germline-derived CDR1 and CDR2 are SQVTM and ANQGSEA. This CDR3 is 12 amino acids long.

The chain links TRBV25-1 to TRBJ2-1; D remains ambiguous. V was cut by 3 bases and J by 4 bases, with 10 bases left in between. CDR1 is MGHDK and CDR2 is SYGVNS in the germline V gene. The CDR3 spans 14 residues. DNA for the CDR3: TGTGCCAGCAGTGACCCGGCAGAGTACAATGAGCAGTTCTTC. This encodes CASSDPAEYNEQFF.

CDR3 nucleotides: TGTGCCAGCAGCAAACGGCAAACGAACACTGAAGCTTTCTTT. As protein: CASSKRQTNTEAFF. The V call is TRBV21-1, the J call TRBJ1-1. TRBV21-1 is annotated as a pseudogene. The CDR3 runs 14 residues.

The CDR3 DNA reads TGTGCCAGTAGTATGGGGCTTCGCGGTGAAGCTTTCTTT. Its protein product is CASSMGLRGEAFF. This chain links TRBV19 with TRBJ1-1, with D perhaps TRBD1 (5 bases). Germline V gene sequence: CDR1 LNHDA, CDR2 SQIVND (reference sequence). Trimming stripped 3 bases from V and 7 bases from J, with 12 bases between. CDR3 length equals 13 residues.

CDR3 protein: CASSPGQGGYEQYF. DNA of the CDR3: TGTGCCAGCAGCCCCGGACAGGGAGGCTACGAGCAGTACTTC. This rearrangement joins TRBV27 to TRBJ2-7, with TRBD1 matching 8 bases. The CDR3 is 14 residues long. V dropped 6 bases and J dropped 3; count of bases not matched to a gene: 7. Germline CDR1 is MNHEY and CDR2 is SMNVEV (reference sequence).

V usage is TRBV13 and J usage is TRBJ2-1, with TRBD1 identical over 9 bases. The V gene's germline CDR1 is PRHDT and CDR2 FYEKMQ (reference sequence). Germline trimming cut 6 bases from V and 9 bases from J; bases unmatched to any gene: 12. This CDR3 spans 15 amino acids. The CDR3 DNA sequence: TGTGCCAGCAGTCACCTCGGACGGGACAGGGCTGAGCAGTTCTTC. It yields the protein CASSHLGRDRAEQFF.

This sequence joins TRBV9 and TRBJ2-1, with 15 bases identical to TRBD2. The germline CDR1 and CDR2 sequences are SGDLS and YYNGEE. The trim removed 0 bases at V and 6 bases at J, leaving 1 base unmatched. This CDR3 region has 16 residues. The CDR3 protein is CASSVEGLAGGNEQFF. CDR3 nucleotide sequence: TGTGCCAGCAGCGTAGAGGGACTAGCGGGGGGCAATGAGCAGTTCTTC.

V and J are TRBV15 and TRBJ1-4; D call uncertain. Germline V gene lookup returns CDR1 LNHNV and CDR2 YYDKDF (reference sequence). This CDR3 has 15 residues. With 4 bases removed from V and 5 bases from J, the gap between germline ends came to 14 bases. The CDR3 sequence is CATSTESTTNEKLFF. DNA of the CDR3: TGTGCCACCAGCACCGAGTCGACCACAAATGAAAAACTGTTTTTT.

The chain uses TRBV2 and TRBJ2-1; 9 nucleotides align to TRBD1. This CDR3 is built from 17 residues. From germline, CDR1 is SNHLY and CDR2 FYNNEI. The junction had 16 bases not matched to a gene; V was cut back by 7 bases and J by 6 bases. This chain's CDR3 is CASKQGALPLPFNEQFF. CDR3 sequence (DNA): TGTGCCAGCAAACAGGGGGCATTACCCCTACCTTTCAATGAGCAGTTCTTC.

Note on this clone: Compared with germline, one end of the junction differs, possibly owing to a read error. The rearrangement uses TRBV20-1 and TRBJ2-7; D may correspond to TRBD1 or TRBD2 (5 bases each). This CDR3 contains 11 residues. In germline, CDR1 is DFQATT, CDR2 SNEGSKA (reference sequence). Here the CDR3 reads CSVRDDYEQHF. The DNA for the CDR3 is TGCAGTGTCAGGGACGACTACGAGCAGCACTTC.

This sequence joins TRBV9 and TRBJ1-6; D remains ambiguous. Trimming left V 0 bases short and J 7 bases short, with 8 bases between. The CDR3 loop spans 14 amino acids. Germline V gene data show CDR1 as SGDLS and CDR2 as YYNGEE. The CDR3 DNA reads TGTGCCAGCAGCGTAGAGGGTCCAAATTCACCCCTCCACTTT. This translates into CASSVEGPNSPLHF.

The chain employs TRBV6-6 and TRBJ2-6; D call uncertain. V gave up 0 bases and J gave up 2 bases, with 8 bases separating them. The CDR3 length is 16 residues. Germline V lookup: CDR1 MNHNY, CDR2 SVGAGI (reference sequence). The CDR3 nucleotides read TGTGCCAGCAGTTACTCGGAAGGGCCTGGGGCCAACGTCCTGACTTTC. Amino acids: CASSYSEGPGANVLTF.

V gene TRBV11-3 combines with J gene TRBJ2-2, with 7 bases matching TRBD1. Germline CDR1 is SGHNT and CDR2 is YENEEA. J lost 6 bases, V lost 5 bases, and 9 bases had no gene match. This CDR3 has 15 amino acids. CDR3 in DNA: TGTGCCAGCAGCCAGACAGGGTATAGCGCCGGGGAGCTGTTTTTT. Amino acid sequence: CASSQTGYSAGELFF.